This T cell receptor beta chain was sequenced for a study of control samples from healthy donors and cancer patients. Profiling relied on immunoSEQ multiplex PCR, and the TCRdb table lists in-frame clones only, not all of them. This table has 75,000 to 95,000 clones, about nine tenths appearing once. The CDR3 contains 18 residues. In germline, CDR1 is LGHDT, CDR2 YNNKEL (reference sequence). V was pared by 3 bases and J by 0 bases, with 21 bases between. Sequencing was performed on blood. This chain joins TRBV3-1 (or the pseudogene TRBV3-2) and TRBJ2-7, with D perhaps matching TRBD2 (6 bases). The clonotype was recovered from a woman between 18 and 29 years old in good health. The CDR3 sequence is CASSHHKWGRESSYEQYF. Written as DNA, the CDR3 is TGTGCCAGCAGCCACCATAAGTGGGGACGGGAGTCCTCCTACGAGCAGTACTTC.